What follows are 12 T cell receptor beta chains derived from one specimen sequenced in a study of OX40 agonist ivuxolimab in advanced cancers. Libraries were prepared by immunoSEQ multiplex PCR; TCRdb keeps only in-frame clonotypes and omits some of them. Of more than 65,000 clones listed, approximately 90% were seen once; the top ten hold 0.25% to 0.3%. The sample was CD4+ or CD8+ T cells sorted from blood, taken in a trial of the OX40 agonist ivuxolimab. These receptors were collected from an adult with an advanced solid tumor such as melanoma, head and neck, liver or kidney cancer.

The chain employs TRBV6-1 and TRBJ2-3; D gene uncertain. The CDR3 runs 15 residues. CDR1 MNHNS and CDR2 SASEGT come from the germline V gene. V lost 2 bases to trimming and J lost 0 bases, with 9 bases between them. CDR3 loop: CASSELRPSTDTQYF. Written as DNA, the CDR3 is TGTGCCAGCAGTGAATTAAGACCTAGCACAGATACGCAGTATTTT.

J is TRBJ2-5 and V is TRBV6-1; 10 nucleotides match TRBD2. The CDR3 is made up of 16 amino acids. Per the germline V gene, CDR1 is MNHNS and CDR2 is SASEGT. V was clipped by 1 base and J by 2 bases; unmatched bases: 4. CDR3 DNA sequence: TGTGCCAGCAGTGAAGACCTAGCGGGAGAGCAAGAGACCCAGTACTTC. This gives the protein CASSEDLAGEQETQYF.

This rearrangement joins TRBV18 to TRBJ1-2; D is perhaps TRBD1 (5 bases). The CDR3 contains 13 residues. V was trimmed by 2 bases and J by 8 bases, leaving 12 bases between them. Germline lookup yields CDR1 KGHSH and CDR2 LQKENI. The DNA of the CDR3 is TGTGCCAGCTCACCAAGGGGTGTTGAGGGCTACACCTTC. Amino acids: CASSPRGVEGYTF.

The rearrangement links TRBV14 to TRBJ2-7, with 13 bases aligning to TRBD2. V gave up 4 bases and J gave up 6 bases; unmatched junction bases: 9. The CDR3 totals 16 residues. Germline values: CDR1 SGHDN, CDR2 FVKESK. CDR3 region: CASSRPGLAGFGEQYF. CDR3 nucleotides: TGTGCCAGCAGCCGTCCGGGACTAGCGGGATTCGGCGAGCAGTACTTC.

This chain links TRBV28 with TRBJ2-5; 10 bases match TRBD1. Looked up from germline, CDR1 is MDHEN and CDR2 is SYDVKM. The ends lost 6 bases at V and 5 bases at J; junction bases unmatched: 12. The CDR3 loop spans 16 amino acids. The CDR3 coding sequence is TGTGCCAGCAGACCTGTTCTGACAGGGGGCGGGGAGACCCAGTACTTC. This encodes CASRPVLTGGGETQYF.

This rearrangement joins TRBV19 to TRBJ1-4; D is ambiguous. Trimming shortened V by 1 base and J by 0 bases, and 15 bases separated the two germline ends. The CDR3 spans 18 residues. CDR1 and CDR2 (germline): LNHDA, SQIVND (reference sequence). Written as DNA, the CDR3 is TGTGCCAGTAGTATAGTCGGGCAGACTTTTGCAACTAATGAAAAACTGTTTTTT. Amino acids: CASSIVGQTFATNEKLFF.

The chain recombines TRBV11-3 with TRBJ2-3, with D maybe TRBD1 (7 bases). The CDR3 length is 12 residues. Trimming stripped 6 bases from V and 8 bases from J, with 12 bases between. Germline-derived CDR1 and CDR2 are SGHNT and YENEEA. Here the CDR3 DNA reads TGTGCCAGCAGGATGCAGGGGGGTACGCAGTATTTT. Amino acid sequence: CASRMQGGTQYF. The full variable domain, rest sourced from reference TRBV11-3 and TRBJ2-3, is EAGVVQSPRYKIIEKKQPVAFWCNPISGHNTLYWYLQNLGQGPELLIRYENEEAVDDSQLPKDRFSAERLKGVDSTLKIQPAELGDSAVYLCASRMQGGTQYFGPGTRLTVL.

The chain is built from TRBV25-1 and TRBJ1-6; TRBD1 matches 7 bases. V lost 5 bases to trimming and J lost 6 bases; unmatched junction nucleotides: 7. CDR1 and CDR2 (germline): MGHDK, SYGVNS. The CDR3 sequence is 15 residues long. Here the CDR3 reads CASSPKTGTNSPLHF. In DNA, the CDR3 is TGTGCCAGCAGTCCGAAGACAGGGACTAATTCACCCCTCCACTTT. The whole variable domain, remainder taken from reference TRBV25-1 and TRBJ1-6, is EADIYQTPRYLVIGTGKKITLECSQTMGHDKMYWYQQDPGMELHLIHYSYGVNSTEKGDLSSESTVSRIRTEHFPLTLESARPSHTSQYLCASSPKTGTNSPLHFGNGTRLTVT.

The chain recombines TRBV7-6 with TRBJ2-1, with D possibly matching TRBD1 (8 bases). The CDR3 sequence is 19 residues long. From germline, CDR1 is SGHVS and CDR2 FNYEAQ. V was pared by 6 bases and J by 5 bases, with 29 bases between. This CDR3 is CASSWTGLGAGSGNNEQFF. In nucleotides, the CDR3 is TGTGCCAGCAGTTGGACAGGGTTGGGAGCGGGAAGTGGGAACAATGAGCAGTTCTTC.

The V call is TRBV6-6, the J call TRBJ1-1; 10 bases are a match to TRBD1. The V gene's germline CDR1 is MNHNY and CDR2 SVGAGI (reference sequence). This CDR3 spans 14 amino acids. Trimming cost V 5 bases and J 8 bases; bases outside gene matches: 8. The CDR3 nucleotides read TGTGCCAGCAGTAAGGGACAGGGGCTTGGAGAAGCTTTCTTT. Its translation is CASSKGQGLGEAFF.

This sequence joins TRBV29-1 and TRBJ2-3; possibly TRBD2 for D (6 bases). The CDR3 contains 14 residues. The V end was cut by 6 bases, the J end by 6 bases, with 19 bases between. Looked up from germline, CDR1 is SQVTM and CDR2 is ANQGSEA. This CDR3 reads CSVDPSPLADTQYF. The CDR3 region has the DNA TGCAGCGTAGATCCTTCTCCCCTAGCGGATACGCAGTATTTT.

The chain couples TRBV28 to TRBJ1-1; a possible D gene is TRBD1 (6 bases). Germline CDR1 reads MDHEN; CDR2 reads SYDVKM. The CDR3 totals 14 residues. V was cut by 7 bases and J by 4 bases, with 16 bases left in between. The CDR3 coding sequence is TGTGCCAGCATTGGGCAGGGGAAGGTCACTGAAGCTTTCTTT. Protein sequence: CASIGQGKVTEAFF.